The present T cell receptor (beta chain) was sequenced within a study of breast tumors, draining lymph nodes, adjacent tissues. Overall study results and limits: Data only fit, rather than demonstrated, lymph node origin of most tumor T cells. Data fit most tumor T cells coming from lymph node, expanding in tumor. Tumor TCR diversity was below lymph nodes but above nontumor tissue.

TCRdb re-called the multiplex PCR reads through MiXCR, storing one row per CDR3 protein. The data show 70,000 to 95,000 distinct CDR3 sequences, 15% to 20% seen once. Axillary draining lymph nodes of breast cancer patients supplied the node samples. The sample holds many counts of this clonotype. What it recognizes is unknown. The V gene's germline CDR1 is DFQATT and CDR2 SNEGSKA (reference sequence). With 0 bases removed from V and 1 base from J, the gap between germline ends came to 9 bases. The CDR3 contains 14 residues. Sequenced: axillary lymph node tissue. The rearrangement uses TRBV20-1 and TRBJ2-5; D tentatively reads TRBD1 or TRBD2 (5 bases each). The sequence derives from a female donor with breast cancer. Some clones in this sample may be carry-over from other donors' samples. In nucleotides, the CDR3 is TGCAGTGCTAGAGATATGAGGGGCCAAGAGACCCAGTACTTC. Protein product: CSARDMRGQETQYF.